This TCR beta chain was retrieved from a study of cytomegalovirus exposure and HLA in healthy donors. 60 Vbeta and 13 Jbeta primers were used in PCR. Libraries were prepared by immunoSEQ multiplex PCR; TCRdb keeps only in-frame clonotypes and omits some of them. The table has under 200,000 clones, approximately 84% seen once. The CDR3 is 19 amino acids. With V trimmed by 5 bases and J by 1 base, 10 bases remained unmatched. Germline values: CDR1 SGHVS, CDR2 FNYEAQ. Comment on this clone: Its antigen is not identified.

Broader study findings: A likely sequencing artifact accounted for one observed cluster of highly shared sequence variants.

The sequenced material came from PBMCs. The rearrangement uses TRBV7-6 and TRBJ2-1; 14 bases map to TRBD2. This TCR derives from a man in his forties or fifties in good health and CMV-seronegative. The CDR3 region is CASSPRTSGGPGSYNEQFF. The DNA for the CDR3 is TGTGCCAGCAGCCCAAGGACTAGCGGGGGGCCGGGATCCTACAATGAGCAGTTCTTC. Drawing the rest from reference TRBV7-6 and TRBJ2-1, the complete variable domain is GAGVSQSPRYKVTKRGQDVALRCDPISGHVSLYWYRQALGQGPEFLTYFNYEAQQDKSGLPNDRFSAERPEGSISTLTIQRTEQRDSAMYRCASSPRTSGGPGSYNEQFFGPGTRLTVL.